The 24 T cell receptor beta chains in this list originate from one sample, sequenced in a study of pediatric ulcerative colitis. One to two pinch biopsies were taken from the rectum during colonoscopy. The table came from immunoSEQ multiplex PCR; TCRdb's copy has only in-frame clones and leaves some out. This sample has under 50,000 clones; around 79% occur once, and the top ten carry over 3%. Input material: gut tissue. The receptors shown here come from a girl between 10 and 17 years old with moderate ulcerative colitis.

The V call is TRBV7-2, the J call TRBJ1-4; D ambiguous. Germline lookup yields CDR1 SGHTA and CDR2 FQGNSA. Trimming took off 5 bases at V and 8 bases at J, with 12 bases between the two ends. This CDR3 is 13 amino acids long. CDR3 DNA: TGTGCCAGCAGCACCTTGACTGGGGAAAAACTGTTTTTT. Translation: CASSTLTGEKLFF.

This chain connects TRBV9 to TRBJ2-7, with D perhaps matching TRBD2 (6 bases). The CDR3 extends over 15 amino acids. CDR1 and CDR2 from the germline V gene are SGDLS and YYNGEE. Deletions cut 2 bases from V and 6 bases from J, with 18 bases between. DNA for the CDR3: TGTGCCAGCAGCGTGGGCTCGCTGATGGGACTCGAGCAGTACTTC. It encodes CASSVGSLMGLEQYF.

This chain connects TRBV5-1 to TRBJ1-1, with D uncertain. The germline V gene has CDR1 SGHRS and CDR2 YFSETQ. V lost 0 bases and J 7 bases, leaving 7 bases between the germline ends. This CDR3 has 12 amino acids. CDR3 in amino acids: CASSLEGYEAFF. CDR3 sequence (DNA): TGCGCCAGCAGCTTGGAAGGGTATGAAGCTTTCTTT.

The V call is TRBV29-1, the J call TRBJ2-3; no reliable D call. V was pared by 2 bases and J by 3 bases, with 12 bases between. Looked up from germline, CDR1 is SQVTM and CDR2 is ANQGSEA. The CDR3 is made up of 14 amino acids. The CDR3 sequence is CSVETAIGTDTQYF. The CDR3 DNA reads as TGCAGCGTTGAAACCGCTATAGGGACAGATACGCAGTATTTT.

This chain joins TRBV30 and TRBJ2-7; TRBD2 might be the D (6 bases). CDR1 is GTSNPN and CDR2 is SVGIG in the germline V gene (reference sequence). The CDR3 has 15 residues. Trimming removed 7 bases from V and 0 bases from J, with 19 bases in between. CDR3 sequence reads: CASSRFSGDSYEQYF. DNA for the CDR3: TGTGCCTCCAGTCGGTTTTCGGGGGACTCCTACGAGCAGTACTTC.

This clone was seen a handful of times. The V call is TRBV5-1, the J call TRBJ1-3, with 7 bases that match TRBD1. CDR3 size: 14 residues. The V gene end was trimmed by 4 bases and the J gene end by 7 bases; junction bases not matched to a gene: 8. The V gene's germline CDR1 is SGHRS and CDR2 YFSETQ. The CDR3 DNA sequence: TGCGCCAGCAGCGGGGCAGGGGGTTACAACACCATATATTTT. Its protein product is CASSGAGGYNTIYF.

The CDR3 reads CASSFKGGYEQYF. The DNA of the CDR3 is TGTGCCAGCAGTTTCAAAGGGGGGTACGAGCAGTACTTC. This sequence joins TRBV28 and TRBJ2-7; D may match TRBD1 or TRBD2 (6 bases each). Trimming removed 3 bases from V and 4 bases from J, with 10 bases in between. CDR3 length equals 13 residues. CDR1 is MDHEN and CDR2 is SYDVKM in the germline V gene.

This rearrangement joins TRBV18 to TRBJ2-7; TRBD1 aligns across 7 bases. Germline trimming cut 2 bases from V and 3 bases from J; bases unmatched to any gene: 7. The CDR3 is 15 residues long. Per the germline V gene, CDR1 is KGHSH and CDR2 is LQKENI. CDR3 sequence: CASSPNIQGLYEQYF. CDR3 DNA: TGTGCCAGCTCACCAAACATACAGGGGCTCTACGAGCAGTACTTC.

V and J are TRBV30 and TRBJ2-1; weak D call: TRBD2 (6 bases). V lost 4 bases and J 0 bases, leaving 22 bases between the germline ends. Looked up from germline, CDR1 is GTSNPN and CDR2 is SVGIG (reference sequence). This CDR3 comprises 18 residues. The CDR3 reads CAWNPPLLAYSSYNEQFF. Written as DNA, the CDR3 is TGTGCCTGGAACCCCCCTTTGCTAGCGTACAGCTCCTACAATGAGCAGTTCTTC. Using reference TRBV30 and TRBJ2-1 for the parts outside the CDR3, the full variable domain is SQTIHQWPATLVQPVGSPLSLECTVEGTSNPNLYWYRQAAGRGLQLLFYSVGIGQISSEVPQNLSASRPQDRQFILSSKKLLLSDSGFYLCAWNPPLLAYSSYNEQFFGPGTRLTVL.

This clone came up once. The chain carries TRBV14 and TRBJ2-1; the D is unclear. V was cut by 1 base and J by 7 bases, with 2 bases left in between. CDR3 length: 11 residues. Per germline, CDR1 SGHDN and CDR2 FVKESK. The CDR3 spells CASSQGNEQFF. CDR3 DNA: TGTGCCAGCAGCCAAGGAAATGAGCAGTTCTTC. Full variable domain (remainder filled in from reference TRBV14 and TRBJ2-1): EAGVTQFPSHSVIEKGQTVTLRCDPISGHDNLYWYRRVMGKEIKFLLHFVKESKQDESGMPNNRFLAERTGGTYSTLKVQPAELEDSGVYFCASSQGNEQFFGPGTRLTVL.

This clone was seen a single time. The chain recombines TRBV2 with TRBJ1-1; D is unresolved. Germline values: CDR1 SNHLY, CDR2 FYNNEI. The germline V and J ends were trimmed by 2 bases and 1 base, with 2 bases remaining between them. CDR3 length equals 12 residues. CDR3 bases: TGTGCCAGCAGTGAATGGAACACTGAAGCTTTCTTT. Translated, it gives CASSEWNTEAFF.

The rearrangement links TRBV19 to TRBJ2-1; 7 bases align to TRBD1. With 7 bases clipped from V and 3 bases from J, the junction kept 6 bases outside the gene matches. Germline V lookup: CDR1 LNHDA, CDR2 SQIVND (reference sequence). The CDR3 runs to 14 residues. CDR3 nucleotide sequence: TGTGCCAGTAACACAGGGGCAGTCTACAATGAGCAGTTCTTC. Translated: CASNTGAVYNEQFF. Full variable domain (outside the CDR3, taken from reference TRBV19 and TRBJ2-1): DGGITQSPKYLFRKEGQNVTLSCEQNLNHDAMYWYRQDPGQGLRLIYYSQIVNDFQKGDIAEGYSVSREKKESFPLTVTSAQKNPTAFYLCASNTGAVYNEQFFGPGTRLTVL.

CDR3 sequence (DNA): TGTGCCAGCAGCTCCTTAATAGCGGGGAACACCGGGGAGCTGTTTTTT. Amino acids: CASSSLIAGNTGELFF. The chain is built from TRBV11-2 and TRBJ2-2; 7 bases match TRBD2. CDR1 is SGHAT, CDR2 FQNNGV, per germline. J gave up 1 base and V 4 bases, and 6 bases lay outside the gene matches. The CDR3 runs 16 residues.

The chain recombines TRBV4-2 with TRBJ2-7; perhaps TRBD2 as D (6 bases). Trimming took off 4 bases at V and 0 bases at J, with 16 bases between the two ends. The CDR3 covers 16 residues. CDR1 is LGHNA, CDR2 YNFKEQ, per germline. The CDR3 DNA is TGTGCCAGCAGCCTGAATGTGGGGAGGACCTCCTACGAGCAGTACTTC. Translation gives CASSLNVGRTSYEQYF.

This chain joins TRBV28 and TRBJ1-2; 7 bases are shared with TRBD1. CDR1 is MDHEN, CDR2 SYDVKM, per germline. The CDR3 totals 18 residues. Trimming at V came to 4 bases and at J to 1 base, leaving 15 bases not matched to a gene. The CDR3 is CASSSPPGQAYINYGYTF. In DNA, the CDR3 is TGTGCCAGCAGTTCACCCCCCGGACAGGCCTATATTAACTATGGCTACACCTTC.

The genes are TRBV6-1 and TRBJ1-4; D is unresolved. Germline CDR1 MNHNS, CDR2 SASEGT. The length of the CDR3 is 14 residues. Trimming took off 1 base at V and 5 bases at J, with 8 bases between the two ends. Written as DNA, the CDR3 is TGTGCCAGCAGTGAAGAGGTCAGGAATGAAAAACTGTTTTTT. Its translation is CASSEEVRNEKLFF.

The CDR3 DNA reads TGTGCCAGCAGCTTGGCTACCTATGGCTACACCTTC. It yields the protein CASSLATYGYTF. This chain links TRBV5-6 with TRBJ1-2, with D uncertain. The germline V and J ends were trimmed by 0 bases and 4 bases, with 4 bases remaining between them. The CDR3 totals 12 residues. CDR1 is SGHDT, CDR2 YYEEEE, per germline. The full variable domain, completed using reference TRBV5-6 and TRBJ1-2, is DAGVTQSPTHLIKTRGQQVTLRCSPKSGHDTVSWYQQALGQGPQFIFQYYEEEERQRGNFPDRFSGHQFPNYSSELNVNALLLGDSALYLCASSLATYGYTFGSGTRLTVV.

Only a few counts were recorded for this clone. The chain links TRBV7-9 to TRBJ1-6; a weak D match, TRBD1 (6 bases). Looked up from germline, CDR1 is SEHNR and CDR2 is FQNEAQ (reference sequence). V dropped 3 bases and J dropped 9 bases, with 12 bases sitting between them. The CDR3 length is 14 residues. CDR3 in DNA: TGTGCCAGCAGCTTTTCGACAGGAGGTTCACCCCTCCACTTT. It translates to CASSFSTGGSPLHF. The complete variable domain, with remaining parts taken from reference TRBV7-9 and TRBJ1-6, reads DTGVSQNPRHKITKRGQNVTFRCDPISEHNRLYWYRQTLGQGPEFLTYFQNEAQLEKSRLLSDRFSAERPKGSFSTLEIQRTEQGDSAMYLCASSFSTGGSPLHFGNGTRLTVT.

The rearrangement links TRBV6-6 to TRBJ1-3; D gene ambiguous. Germline CDR1 MNHNY, CDR2 SVGAGI (reference sequence). V shed 7 bases and J shed 0 bases, with 10 bases lying between them. CDR3 length equals 14 residues. CDR3 sequence: CASKPSNSGNTIYF. DNA for the CDR3: TGTGCCAGCAAACCTAGTAACTCTGGAAACACCATATATTTT.

V and J are TRBV19 and TRBJ1-5, with D perhaps TRBD1 (6 bases). Germline V gene sequence: CDR1 LNHDA, CDR2 SQIVND (reference sequence). CDR3 size: 14 residues. Trimming removed 4 bases at V and 6 bases at J, with 13 bases between. This CDR3 is CASSTFRGTQPQHF. The CDR3 bases are TGTGCCAGTAGTACTTTTAGGGGGACTCAGCCCCAGCATTTT.

This clone was seen only once. V gene TRBV18 combines with J gene TRBJ2-4; D may correspond to TRBD1 or TRBD2 (6 bases each). There are 14 residues in the CDR3. Germline loops: CDR1 KGHSH, CDR2 LQKENI. V was pared by 8 bases and J by 5 bases, with 16 bases between. The CDR3 region has the DNA TGTGCCAGCACCAGGGGAGGACTGGAAAACATTCAGTACTTC. This gives the protein CASTRGGLENIQYF.

The rearrangement joins TRBV6-5 to TRBJ2-7; a weak D match, TRBD1 (6 bases). This CDR3 comprises 15 residues. From germline, CDR1 is MNHEY and CDR2 SVGAGI. V lost 0 bases to trimming and J lost 2 bases, with 11 bases between them. Here the CDR3 reads CASSYSIAGAYEQYF. The DNA for the CDR3 is TGTGCCAGCAGTTACTCGATAGCAGGGGCCTACGAGCAGTACTTC.

The V call is TRBV4-2, the J call TRBJ2-7; maybe TRBD2 (7 bases). V was shortened by 1 base and J by 10 bases, with 14 bases between the two germline ends. The length of the CDR3 is 13 residues. Germline V lookup: CDR1 LGHNA, CDR2 YNFKEQ. CDR3 coding DNA: TGTGCCAGCAGCCAAGCCAGGGAGGGGGAACAGTACTTC. Translated, it gives CASSQAREGEQYF.

This clone was recorded once. The gene calls are TRBV6-4 and TRBJ2-3; D uncertain. Trimming cost V 2 bases and J 4 bases, with 10 bases left between them. This CDR3 is 14 amino acids long. Germline V gives CDR1 MRHNA, CDR2 SNTAGT. The DNA for the CDR3 is TGTGCCAGCAGTGACGTCGCCGGACCAGATACGCAGTATTTT. Residues: CASSDVAGPDTQYF.